This T cell receptor beta chain was identified in a study of T cells after yellow fever vaccination. MiXCR was run by TCRdb on the 5' RACE reads, yielding one entry per CDR3 protein. Among around 310,000 distinct CDR3 sequences listed, over 8% were seen once. This CDR3 is built from 16 residues. Trimming cost V 0 bases and J 1 base; bases outside gene matches: 5. Germline loops: CDR1 MNHNS, CDR2 SASEGT. This clonotype has only a few counts. The chain links TRBV6-1 to TRBJ2-5, with TRBD1 identical over 7 bases. Sequenced here: PBMCs, sampled on the day of the first yellow fever vaccination. This clonotype originated in a man aged 18 to 35 who received the YFV17D yellow fever vaccine. This CDR3 reads CASSEAIGGFQETQYF. DNA of the CDR3: TGTGCCAGCAGTGAAGCGATAGGGGGCTTCCAAGAGACCCAGTACTTC.